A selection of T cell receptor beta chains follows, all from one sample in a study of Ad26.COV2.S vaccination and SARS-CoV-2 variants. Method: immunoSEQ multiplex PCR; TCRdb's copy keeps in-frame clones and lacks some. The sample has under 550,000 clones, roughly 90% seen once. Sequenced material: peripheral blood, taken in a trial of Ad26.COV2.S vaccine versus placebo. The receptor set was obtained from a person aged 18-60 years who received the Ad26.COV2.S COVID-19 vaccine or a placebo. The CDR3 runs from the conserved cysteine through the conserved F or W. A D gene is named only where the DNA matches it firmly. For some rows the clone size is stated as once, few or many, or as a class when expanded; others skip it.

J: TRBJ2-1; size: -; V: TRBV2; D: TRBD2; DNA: TGTGCCAGCAGTGAACTGGTCGGGAGGGCCGGTGAGCAGTTCTTC; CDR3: CASSELVGRAGEQFF
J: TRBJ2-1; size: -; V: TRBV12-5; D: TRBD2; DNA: TGTGCTAGTGGTTTGGTACTGACAGGTGGGACTAGCGGGAGTAATGAGCAGTTCTTC; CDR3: CASGLVLTGGTSGSNEQFF
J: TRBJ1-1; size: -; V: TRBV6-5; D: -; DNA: TGTGCCAGCAGTTCAGACCGCCTGGGGATAATGTCTGAAGCTTTCTTT; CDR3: CASSSDRLGIMSEAFF
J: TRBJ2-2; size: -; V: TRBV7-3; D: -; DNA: TGTGCCAGCAGCCTACAAACCGGGGAGCTGTTTTTT; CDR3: CASSLQTGELFF
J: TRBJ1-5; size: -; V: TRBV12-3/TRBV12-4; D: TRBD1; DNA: TGTGCCAGCACCCGGGACAGCCTACTCCAGCATTTT; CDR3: CASTRDSLLQHF
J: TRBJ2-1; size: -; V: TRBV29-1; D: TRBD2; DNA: TGCAGCGGATGGGGGACTAGCGGGAGCAATGAGCAGTTCTTC; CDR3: CSGWGTSGSNEQFF
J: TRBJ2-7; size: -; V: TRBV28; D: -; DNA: TGTGCCAGCAGCCCTCACGGGGGGCGTCCCTACGAGCAGTACTTC; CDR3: CASSPHGGRPYEQYF
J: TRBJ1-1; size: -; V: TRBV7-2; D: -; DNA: TGTGCCAGCAGCTTACCGGGACATTCCTCAGGGTGGAACACTGAAGCTTTCTTT; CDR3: CASSLPGHSSGWNTEAFF
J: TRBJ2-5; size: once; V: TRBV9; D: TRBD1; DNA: TGTGCCAGCAGCACCGGGACAGGGGAAGAGACCCAGTACTTC; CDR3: CASSTGTGEETQYF
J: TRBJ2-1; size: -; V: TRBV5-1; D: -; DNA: TGCGCCAGCACCCTGGGGGCAGGCGGCTACTACAATGAGCAGTTCTTC; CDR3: CASTLGAGGYYNEQFF
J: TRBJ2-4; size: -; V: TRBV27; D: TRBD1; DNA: TGTGCCAGCACCTCTCCCCGGGACAGGGTGATGGTTGATAGCATTCAGTACTTC; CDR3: CASTSPRDRVMVDSIQYF
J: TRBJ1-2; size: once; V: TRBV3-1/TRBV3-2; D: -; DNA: TGTGCCAGCAGCCAAGCCAGTTTTAACTATGGCTACACCTTC; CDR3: CASSQASFNYGYTF